These 20 T cell receptor beta chains share one sample of origin, sequenced in a study of blood T cells in healthy people across ages. It was with a sample-barcoded 5' primer and a J-beta primer mix that a second PCR of roughly 7 to 12 cycles was run. TCRdb recomputed calls from the 5' RACE reads with MiXCR, one row per CDR3 protein. The sample includes fewer than 2 million distinct CDR3 sequences, more than 35% of them seen just once. The source material was blood. These receptors came from a human donor in good health.

In its sample, this clonotype was seen a few times. The V call is TRBV7-2, the J call TRBJ1-5, with D unresolved. The CDR3 consists of 15 residues. Germline CDR1 is SGHTA and CDR2 is FQGNSA. The V end lost 1 base, the J end lost 4 bases, and 11 bases lay between the germline ends. The chain's CDR3 is CASSLVGRVNQPQHF. CDR3 DNA sequence: TGTGCCAGCAGCTTAGTTGGCAGAGTAAATCAGCCCCAGCATTTT.

This clonotype was observed a few times. The V gene is TRBV12-3 or TRBV12-4, the J gene TRBJ1-2; 10 nucleotides align to TRBD1. Germline trimming cut 4 bases from V and 5 bases from J; bases unmatched to any gene: 16. The CDR3 sequence is 18 residues long. CDR3 sequence reads: CASSSTSLGQGFWYGYTF. The CDR3 DNA is TGTGCCAGCAGTTCAACGTCGCTGGGACAGGGGTTTTGGTATGGCTACACCTTC.

In the case of this clonotype: The germline gene is not matched at one end of the junction; a read error may be the cause. The chain is built from TRBV7-2 and TRBJ2-7; D is unresolved. Germline V gene lookup returns CDR1 SGHTA and CDR2 FQGNSA. The CDR3 extends over 15 amino acids. For the CDR3, the DNA is TGTGCCAGCAGCTTAGTGGACGGTCTCCCCTACGGGCAGTACTTC. Translation gives CASSLVDGLPYGQYF.

This clonotype has a handful of counts. The chain employs TRBV12-3 or TRBV12-4 and TRBJ1-2, with a possible D match to TRBD1 (5 bases). Trimming stripped 6 bases from V and 3 bases from J, with 8 bases between. The CDR3 length is 12 residues. CDR3 in amino acids: CASSGAYYGYTF. In DNA form, the CDR3 reads TGTGCCAGCAGCGGGGCGTACTATGGCTACACCTTC.

The table lists this clonotype with a few counts. The chain links TRBV24-1 to TRBJ2-7; 9 bases line up with TRBD1. The germline V gene encodes CDR1 KGHDR and CDR2 SFDVKD. J was trimmed by 4 bases and V by 4 bases; bases with no gene match: 4. This CDR3 is built from 14 residues. The CDR3 protein is CATSDPGTGYEQYF. DNA for the CDR3: TGTGCCACCAGTGACCCCGGGACAGGGTACGAGCAGTACTTC.

The chain joins TRBV30 to TRBJ2-1; maybe TRBD1 (5 bases). Germline CDR1 reads GTSNPN; CDR2 reads SVGIG (reference sequence). V dropped 2 bases and J dropped 5 bases, with 10 bases sitting between them. The CDR3 contains 13 residues. The CDR3 region has the DNA TGTGCCTGGAGTCCCAGGACACACAATGAGCAGTTCTTC. This gives the protein CAWSPRTHNEQFF.

The V call is TRBV20-1, the J call TRBJ2-5; 9 nucleotides agree with TRBD1. The CDR3 is 15 residues long. Germline trimming cut 1 base from V and 2 bases from J; bases unmatched to any gene: 5. Germline V CDR1 and CDR2: DFQATT, SNEGSKA (reference sequence). This chain's CDR3 is CSARAGQGLQETQYF. The CDR3, as DNA: TGCAGTGCTAGAGCGGGACAGGGCCTACAAGAGACCCAGTACTTC.

The V gene is TRBV9, the J gene TRBJ1-6; D might be TRBD1 (6 bases). The CDR3 contains 12 residues. Germline-derived CDR1 and CDR2 are SGDLS and YYNGEE. Trimming stripped 3 bases from V and 9 bases from J, with 7 bases between. Here the CDR3 DNA reads TGTGCCAGCAGCGAAGGGGGTTCACCCCTCCACTTT. As protein: CASSEGGSPLHF.

The chain couples TRBV10-3 to TRBJ1-1, with D unresolved. The V end lost 5 bases, the J end lost 6 bases, and 13 bases lay between the germline ends. CDR1 ENHRY and CDR2 SYGVKD come from the germline V gene. The CDR3 runs to 13 residues. CDR3 DNA sequence: TGTGCCATCAGTCTAACCGAGGAATCTGAAGCTTTCTTT. Protein sequence: CAISLTEESEAFF.

The chain recombines TRBV28 with TRBJ2-1; perhaps D is TRBD1 or TRBD2 (6 bases each). Trimming left V 6 bases short and J 4 bases short, with 13 bases between. The CDR3 contains 14 residues. Per the germline V gene, CDR1 is MDHEN and CDR2 is SYDVKM. CDR3 residues: CASRPTGAYNEQFF. CDR3 in DNA: TGTGCCAGCAGACCAACGGGGGCTTACAATGAGCAGTTCTTC.

This clonotype appeared once. The chain joins TRBV20-1 to TRBJ2-1; 15 positions agree with TRBD2. CDR3 size: 13 residues. Germline-derived CDR1 and CDR2 are DFQATT and SNEGSKA (reference sequence). V lost 7 bases to trimming and J lost 12 bases; unmatched junction nucleotides: 7. The CDR3 coding sequence is TGCAGTGGCGTTCCGGGACTAGCGGGGGGGCAGTTCTTC. It encodes CSGVPGLAGGQFF.

The chain joins TRBV4-1 to TRBJ1-2; D is possibly TRBD1 (6 bases). The V gene's germline CDR1 is MGHRA and CDR2 YSYEKL. Trimming took 0 bases from V and 0 from J, leaving 11 bases between them. The CDR3 is made up of 16 amino acids. CDR3 loop: CASSQEARTANYGYTF. CDR3 bases: TGCGCCAGCAGCCAAGAAGCACGGACAGCTAACTATGGCTACACCTTC.

This clonotype was recorded a few times. The V gene is TRBV7-2, the J gene TRBJ2-7; no definite D call. The germline V gene encodes CDR1 SGHTA and CDR2 FQGNSA. The V end lost 5 bases, the J end lost 0 bases, and 14 bases lay between the germline ends. CDR3 length equals 15 residues. In DNA, the CDR3 is TGTGCCAGCAGCCGTAGATCGGGCGGCTCCTACGAGCAGTACTTC. The encoded protein is CASSRRSGGSYEQYF.

The V and J genes are TRBV24-1 and TRBJ2-6, with D unclear. V was clipped by 9 bases and J by 0 bases, with 11 bases between them. The CDR3 sequence is 15 residues long. Germline assignment: CDR1 KGHDR and CDR2 SFDVKD. The CDR3 nucleotides are TGTGCCACCCCTAAACCGGCCTCTGGGGCCAACGTCCTGACTTTC. Its translation is CATPKPASGANVLTF.

The CDR3 bases are TGCGCCAGCAGCTCAGCCGGGACTGTGAGCTCCTACGAGCAGTACTTC. Amino acid sequence: CASSSAGTVSSYEQYF. The chain carries TRBV5-1 and TRBJ2-7; tentatively, D is TRBD2 (6 bases). The length of the CDR3 is 16 residues. V lost 3 bases and J lost 0, with 16 bases in between. Germline CDR1 and CDR2: SGHRS and YFSETQ. The full variable domain, completed using reference TRBV5-1 and TRBJ2-7, is KAGVTQTPRYLIKTRGQQVTLSCSPISGHRSVSWYQQTPGQGLQFLFEYFSETQRNKGNFPGRFSGRQFSNSRSEMNVSTLELGDSALYLCASSSAGTVSSYEQYFGPGTRLTVT.

The chain carries TRBV6-5 and TRBJ1-6; 9 nucleotides align to TRBD1. There are 15 residues in the CDR3. Germline V gives CDR1 MNHEY, CDR2 SVGAGI. V lost 8 bases, J lost 9 bases, and 11 bases stayed unmatched. The CDR3 bases are TGTGCCAGCTGCGACAGGGGGGATTTAAGTTCACCCCTCCACTTT. It specifies CASCDRGDLSSPLHF.

The chain employs TRBV3-1 and TRBJ2-5; 11 bases agree with TRBD2. This CDR3 has 18 amino acids. From germline, CDR1 is LGHDT and CDR2 YNNKEL (reference sequence). V lost 3 bases and J lost 5; bases outside the gene matches: 14. The CDR3 sequence is CASSHGTSGTMGRETQYF. In DNA form, the CDR3 reads TGTGCCAGCAGCCATGGGACTAGCGGCACCATGGGGCGTGAGACCCAGTACTTC.

This clonotype occurred a few times. This rearrangement joins TRBV5-1 to TRBJ2-1, with D perhaps assigned TRBD1 or TRBD2 (6 bases each). V lost 0 bases to trimming and J lost 9 bases, with 13 bases between them. This CDR3 has 14 amino acids. Germline V lookup: CDR1 SGHRS, CDR2 YFSETQ. Here the CDR3 reads CASSLDPGATEQFF. The CDR3 region has the DNA TGCGCCAGCAGCTTGGATCCGGGGGCGACTGAGCAGTTCTTC.

The V call is TRBV29-1, the J call TRBJ2-1, with 7 nucleotides matching TRBD2. The germline V gene has CDR1 SQVTM and CDR2 ANQGSEA. Germline trimming cut 0 bases from V and 9 bases from J; bases unmatched to any gene: 5. This CDR3 region has 13 residues. CDR3 region: CSVEEGGRSEQFF. DNA for the CDR3: TGCAGCGTTGAAGAGGGGGGGAGGAGTGAGCAGTTCTTC.

This clonotype was seen more than once but under ten times. The chain joins TRBV21-1 to TRBJ2-3; TRBD1, as called in the table, went unchecked against the DNA. TRBV21-1 is assigned pseudogene status. This CDR3 comprises 13 residues. The CDR3 is CASSNNRKRAQYF. In DNA, the CDR3 is TGTGCCAGCAGCAATAACAGGAAGAGGGCGCAGTATTTT.